The 24 T cell receptor beta chains in this list originate from one sample, sequenced in a study of blood T cell repertoires in COVID-19. Sequencing used immunoSEQ multiplex PCR; TCRdb keeps in-frame clones, though not all of them. There are around 270,000 clones in the sample; 80% to 90% occur only once, and 3.5% to 4.5% lies in the top ten. The sample taken for sequencing was PBMCs or T cells enriched from blood (not recorded which). The receptors were sampled from a woman aged 25 to 39 who had recovered from COVID-19.

The chain combines TRBV27 with TRBJ1-2; 7 nucleotides agree with TRBD1. CDR1 MNHEY and CDR2 SMNVEV come from the germline V gene (reference sequence). The CDR3 length is 18 residues. With V trimmed by 1 base and J by 7 bases, 18 bases remained unmatched. Here the CDR3 DNA reads TGTGCCAGCAGTTTATACTTTCCGGGACAGCTATCAACCCTTGGCTACACCTTC. Protein sequence: CASSLYFPGQLSTLGYTF.

This chain uses TRBV5-6 with TRBJ1-2; no firm D call. From germline, CDR1 is SGHDT and CDR2 YYEEEE. CDR3 length: 13 amino acids. V dropped 1 base and J dropped 7 bases, with 11 bases sitting between them. The CDR3 bases are TGTGCCAGCAGCTTGATCCGGGGTGGTGGCTACACCTTC. It encodes CASSLIRGGGYTF.

V usage is TRBV2 and J usage is TRBJ1-4; weak D call: TRBD1 (6 bases). V lost 6 bases and J lost 6, with 14 bases in between. This CDR3 is built from 14 residues. The germline gives CDR1 SNHLY, CDR2 FYNNEI. Written as DNA, the CDR3 is TGTGCCAGCAGGAACAGGGTGGGTGATGAAAAACTGTTTTTT. This encodes CASRNRVGDEKLFF.

The J gene is TRBJ2-1, the V gene TRBV9; 9 bases agree with TRBD2. The CDR3 runs to 18 residues. The V gene's germline CDR1 is SGDLS and CDR2 YYNGEE. With V trimmed by 1 base and J by 3 bases, 11 bases remained unmatched. The DNA for the CDR3 is TGTGCCAGCAGCGTACTAGGCGGCGGGGGGGATTACTACAATGAGCAGTTCTTC. Protein: CASSVLGGGGDYYNEQFF.

The rearrangement uses TRBV27 and TRBJ2-3, with 7 bases matching TRBD1. V was pared by 3 bases and J by 7 bases, with 4 bases of the junction left unmatched. Germline values: CDR1 MNHEY, CDR2 SMNVEV (reference sequence). CDR3 length equals 13 residues. CDR3 sequence reads: CASSLEQGYTQYF. The CDR3, as DNA: TGTGCCAGCAGTTTGGAACAGGGGTATACGCAGTATTTT.

The chain links TRBV5-5 to TRBJ1-1, with a possible D match to TRBD1 (6 bases). From germline, CDR1 is SGHKS and CDR2 YYEKEE (reference sequence). This CDR3 region has 14 residues. Between the trimmed V and J ends, which lost 4 bases and 1 base, there was a span of 11 bases. CDR3 sequence (DNA): TGTGCCAGCAGCCCGGGAGGGGGGAACACTGAAGCTTTCTTT. Its translation is CASSPGGGNTEAFF.

A few counts support this clone. The CDR3 DNA reads TGTGCCTGGAGAATGACAGGGGACTTTGGAAACACCATATATTTT. Protein: CAWRMTGDFGNTIYF. The chain couples TRBV30 to TRBJ1-3; 8 bases align to TRBD1. V lost 3 bases and J lost 3; bases outside the gene matches: 7. From germline, CDR1 is GTSNPN and CDR2 SVGIG (reference sequence). The CDR3 consists of 15 residues.

V and J are TRBV5-6 and TRBJ1-2; D perhaps matches TRBD1 (6 bases). This CDR3 comprises 14 residues. Germline lookup yields CDR1 SGHDT and CDR2 YYEEEE. The germline V and J ends were trimmed by 4 bases and 3 bases, with 13 bases remaining between them. The CDR3 spells CASSRDRIHYGYTF. The CDR3 nucleotides read TGTGCCAGCAGCCGCGACAGGATCCACTATGGCTACACCTTC. The full variable domain, its missing parts supplied by reference TRBV5-6 and TRBJ1-2, is DAGVTQSPTHLIKTRGQQVTLRCSPKSGHDTVSWYQQALGQGPQFIFQYYEEEERQRGNFPDRFSGHQFPNYSSELNVNALLLGDSALYLCASSRDRIHYGYTFGSGTRLTVV.

This sequence joins TRBV7-2 and TRBJ1-2; perhaps TRBD1 as D (6 bases). Germline lookup yields CDR1 SGHTA and CDR2 FQGNSA. The CDR3 contains 15 residues. V was shortened by 5 bases and J by 7 bases, with 20 bases between the two germline ends. As DNA, the CDR3 is TGTGCCAGCAGCCTCTTTCTTAACAGGGAAAGTGGCTACACCTTC. It codes for CASSLFLNRESGYTF.

A single count supports this clone. The J gene is TRBJ1-6, the V gene TRBV30; a possible D gene is TRBD1 (5 bases). This CDR3 has 12 residues. Trimming took off 5 bases at V and 7 bases at J, with 9 bases between the two ends. Germline V gene lookup returns CDR1 GTSNPN and CDR2 SVGIG (reference sequence). The CDR3 protein is CAWGDRNSPLHF. CDR3 sequence (DNA): TGTGCCTGGGGCGACAGAAATTCACCCCTCCACTTT. Full variable domain (outside the CDR3, taken from reference TRBV30 and TRBJ1-6): SQTIHQWPATLVQPVGSPLSLECTVEGTSNPNLYWYRQAAGRGLQLLFYSVGIGQISSEVPQNLSASRPQDRQFILSSKKLLLSDSGFYLCAWGDRNSPLHFGNGTRLTVT.

The chain has TRBV14 and TRBJ1-6; perhaps TRBD1 as D (6 bases). The CDR3 extends over 14 amino acids. The germline V gene has CDR1 SGHDN and CDR2 FVKESK. V was clipped by 0 bases and J by 10 bases, with 10 bases between them. CDR3 nucleotide sequence: TGTGCCAGCAGCCAAGATCGCGGGGGCTCACCCCTCCACTTT. Translation gives CASSQDRGGSPLHF.

The gene calls are TRBV7-2 and TRBJ2-3; unclear D gene. Per germline, CDR1 SGHTA and CDR2 FQGNSA. With 1 base removed from V and 1 base from J, the gap between germline ends came to 6 bases. The CDR3 extends over 14 amino acids. The chain's CDR3 is CASSLVGRTDTQYF. DNA of the CDR3: TGTGCCAGCAGCTTAGTGGGCCGCACAGATACGCAGTATTTT.

This clone was counted between two and nine times. This sequence joins TRBV30 and TRBJ2-2, with D possibly being TRBD2 (5 bases). Trimming shortened V by 2 bases and J by 2 bases, and 12 bases separated the two germline ends. This CDR3 is 15 amino acids long. Germline lookup yields CDR1 GTSNPN and CDR2 SVGIG (reference sequence). Here the CDR3 DNA reads TGTGCCTGGAGTTTTGCTAGCCTTAACACCGGGGAGCTGTTTTTT. This gives the protein CAWSFASLNTGELFF.

There are many counts of this clone. V gene TRBV19 combines with J gene TRBJ2-7; possible D gene TRBD1, 6 bases. V lost 6 bases and J lost 7, with 19 bases in between. Per the germline V gene, CDR1 is LNHDA and CDR2 is SQIVND (reference sequence). The CDR3 spans 14 residues. The DNA for the CDR3 is TGTGCCAGTAGCCACGGACAGACCCAGGAGGAGCAGTACTTC. It translates to CASSHGQTQEEQYF.

The gene calls are TRBV4-2 and TRBJ1-6; D may be TRBD1 (5 bases). This CDR3 is built from 13 residues. Germline CDR1 is LGHNA and CDR2 is YNFKEQ. CDR3 protein: CASRGSYNSPLHF. The CDR3 coding sequence is TGTGCTTCCCGGGGGTCCTATAATTCACCCCTCCACTTT.

The rearrangement joins TRBV28 to TRBJ1-6; TRBD1 matches at 10 bases. V lost 6 bases and J lost 0; bases outside the gene matches: 2. The CDR3 contains 16 residues. CDR1 MDHEN and CDR2 SYDVKM come from the germline V gene. The CDR3 here is CASRTGGASYNSPLHF. CDR3 in DNA: TGTGCCAGCAGGACAGGGGGCGCCTCCTATAATTCACCCCTCCACTTT.

The chain joins TRBV18 to TRBJ2-5; TRBD1 is a possible D gene (5 bases). Germline-derived CDR1 and CDR2 are KGHSH and LQKENI. There are 13 residues in the CDR3. Between the trimmed V and J ends, which lost 3 bases and 0 bases, there was a span of 5 bases. CDR3 amino acids: CASSPGHQETQYF. CDR3 sequence (DNA): TGTGCCAGCTCACCGGGGCACCAAGAGACCCAGTACTTC.

The chain carries TRBV7-3 and TRBJ1-1; 7 positions agree with TRBD1. The J segment lost 0 bases and the V segment lost 5 bases, leaving 3 bases of the junction unmatched. Germline V gives CDR1 SGHTA, CDR2 FQGTGA. The CDR3 has 14 amino acids. CDR3 in amino acids: CASSPGQLNTEAFF. The CDR3 bases are TGTGCCAGCAGCCCGGGACAGTTGAACACTGAAGCTTTCTTT.

This clone has only a few counts. V gene TRBV7-9 combines with J gene TRBJ1-1; D may be TRBD1 (5 bases). This CDR3 region has 15 residues. Germline CDR1 is SEHNR and CDR2 is FQNEAQ (reference sequence). V lost 4 bases and J 3 bases, leaving 15 bases between the germline ends. The chain's CDR3 is CASSSPGRGYTEAFF. CDR3 nucleotides: TGTGCCAGCAGCTCCCCGGGTAGGGGATACACTGAAGCTTTCTTT.

V gene TRBV30 combines with J gene TRBJ1-3; tentative D call: TRBD1 (6 bases). Trimming removed 0 bases from V and 5 bases from J, with 8 bases in between. CDR3 length: 13 residues. Germline V gene lookup returns CDR1 GTSNPN and CDR2 SVGIG (reference sequence). The CDR3 bases are TGTGCCTGGAGTGTAGGACAGAGAAACACCATATATTTT. Translated, it gives CAWSVGQRNTIYF.

The J gene is TRBJ2-4, the V gene TRBV30; 8 bases are a match to TRBD2. The J segment lost 5 bases and the V segment lost 1 base, leaving 4 bases of the junction unmatched. The CDR3 runs to 14 residues. Germline V gene sequence: CDR1 GTSNPN, CDR2 SVGIG (reference sequence). In DNA, the CDR3 is TGTGCCTGGAGTGCGGGGGGGTTACAAAACATTCAGTACTTC. This codes for CAWSAGGLQNIQYF.

As concerns this clone: This sample includes further DNA sequences coding for the same CDR3. This rearrangement joins TRBV6-5 to TRBJ1-5; a weak D match, TRBD1 (5 bases). In germline, CDR1 is MNHEY, CDR2 SVGAGI. Trimming pared 0 bases from V and 2 bases from J, leaving 8 bases between. This CDR3 spans 15 amino acids. The CDR3 region is CASSYSGQGNQPQHF. CDR3 DNA sequence: TGTGCCAGCAGTTACTCGGGGCAGGGCAATCAGCCCCAGCATTTT.

This clone showed up just a few times. V gene TRBV10-2 combines with J gene TRBJ2-7; D call uncertain. V shed 4 bases and J shed 0 bases, with 10 bases lying between them. Germline CDR1 is WSHSY and CDR2 is SAAADI. The CDR3 is made up of 14 amino acids. The CDR3 loop is CASSGSRSSYEQYF. The CDR3 coding sequence is TGCGCCAGCAGTGGCTCGAGAAGCTCCTACGAGCAGTACTTC.

The chain combines TRBV19 with TRBJ1-4, with D perhaps TRBD1 (5 bases). V shed 4 bases and J shed 7 bases, with 16 bases lying between them. The V gene's germline CDR1 is LNHDA and CDR2 SQIVND (reference sequence). This CDR3 has 15 amino acids. Here the CDR3 DNA reads TGTGCCAGTAGTAGATCGGCTCTGCAGGGTGAAAAACTGTTTTTT. Amino acid sequence: CASSRSALQGEKLFF.